This T cell receptor (beta chain) was identified during a study of cytomegalovirus exposure and HLA in healthy donors (dated by TCRdb to 2016 to 2017). Regarding the complete study: In an earlier analysis of 587 of the donors, under 300 Gb of sequence data and 90 million to 120 million unique TCR beta sequences from 150 million to 200 million T cells were reported. Approximately 310 gigabases of sequencing data and 70 million to 85 million unique TCR sequences were included in an early release covering about 620 HLA-typed donors. Of the approximately 370 genotyped donors, roughly 76% were placed in the genetic ancestry cluster associated with self-reported Caucasian donors. The study was designed to test whether signatures of past pathogen exposure could be identified by cataloging public T cell receptors. The study used immunosequencing to profile the T cell repertoires of 666 subjects and linked those repertoires to cytomegalovirus serostatus. A separate validation cohort of over 95 different subjects was used in addition to the approximately 610-subject first cohort. To predict cytomegalovirus infection status, the study combined high-throughput TCR immunosequencing, statistical association of individual TCRs with disease status, and machine learning. To study patterns of TCR occurrence, a later analysis re-analyzed previously published TCR beta repertoires from 700 or so donors and added high-resolution HLA genotyping. The later analysis used no new phenotypic data to find candidate immune exposures, relying instead on TCR beta sequences and their occurrence across donors. In an earlier analysis of over 550 of the donors, high-throughput TCR beta sequencing was used to judge whether each TCR beta V gene segment behaved as functional or pseudogenic. Donor age, sex, ethnicity and CMV serostatus were compiled together with the repertoire data. Genome-wide SNP genotypes for about 65% of the roughly 670 donors were used in a later genetic analysis, which treated that subset as a discovery cohort. All discovery cohort repertoires had been generated on a single sequencing platform. HLA typing covered class I and class II loci at four-digit resolution. Typing coverage differed by locus: A, B, C, DRB1 and DQB1 were typed in roughly 620-630 donors, DQA1 in roughly 510, DPA1 in around 610, and DPB1 in around 440. Four or five DR-DQ haplotypes were handled as single units for association and clustering, since linkage in the cohort was strong. Among roughly 400 genotyped donors of the cohort, an average of about 240,000 unique TCR beta nucleotide sequences was sequenced per donor, of which about 18% were non-productive.

Notes on this clone: The antigen this receptor binds is unknown. No per-base quality is available; no much larger clone lies one base away.

Overall results and qualifications from the work: CMV serostatus was the only immune exposure information available for the cohort. The authors suggested that the approach could potentially be extended to other disease states and immunological phenotypes. This cohort had only TCR beta chains sequenced, and the lack of alpha or paired-chain data limited which features could be detected. HLA typing was unavailable for some donors at each locus, so association tests used only the typed subset. Because counts were too low, 15 to 20 rarely observed V segments, including chromosome 9 orphons, were left out of the earlier analysis of a few hundred of the donors. A later genetic analysis associated a missense DCLRE1C variant with V-gene and J-gene trimming of TCR beta chains, and an independent cohort replicated the association. In a later analysis, most CMV-associated TCR beta chains were found to appear HLA-restricted, with HLA associations seemingly driven largely by CMV exposure. In vitro tests confirmed that a few of the cytomegalovirus-associated TCR beta chains recognize cytomegalovirus antigens. A cluster of highly shared sequence variants was judged likely to be a technical artifact of the sequencing pipeline. At a false discovery rate of 0.05, a later analysis linked under 20,000 TCR beta sequences to specific HLA alleles. While some public TCRs were present in many individuals, most TCR sequences turned up only very rarely across donors. Several of the top co-occurrence clusters appeared to be linked to parvovirus B19, influenza, CMV and Epstein-Barr virus, according to a later analysis. In an earlier analysis of around 600 of the donors, most TCR beta V segments were observed in productive rearrangements about 90% or about 30% of the time, broadly matching IMGT annotations. The 87-base-pair reads could not distinguish some IMGT-functional V segments, including TRBV6-2 and TRBV6-3, so those segments were excluded. According to a later analysis, TCR association rates differed among HLA loci, with DRB1 alleles showing the most associated TCRs and HLA-C alleles showing the fewest. Compared with equally common non-associated chains, HLA-associated TCR beta chains in a later analysis were more clonally expanded and had lower generation probabilities. According to a later genetic analysis, donors in an Asian-associated ancestry cluster had fewer N-insertions in productive TCRs than the roughly 670-donor mean. Presence/absence analyses assumed roughly uniform sequencing depth across donors, an assumption that may not hold. The classifier was reported to diagnose cytomegalovirus status with high specificity and sensitivity in both the original cohort and the validation cohort. Linkage disequilibrium might explain the correlated functional status among segregating V segments, but an unknown experimental factor could not be excluded. A further reported finding was that TCR beta sequences accurately predicted the HLA-A and HLA-B alleles for most subjects in the first cohort. When HLA alleles, especially DR and DQ, strongly co-occurred, attributing TCR associations to individual alleles was difficult. The study listed 150 to 200 TCR beta chains as associated with cytomegalovirus.

Based on the germline V gene, the CDR1 and CDR2 sequences are SGHTA and FQGNSA. The V and J ends are trimmed by 5 bases and 10 bases, leaving 15 bases between them. From cysteine to phenylalanine, the CDR3 is 13 amino acids long. Kept here is only the CDR3 DNA, which spans 39 bases and is read in frame from base 1. Library method: the immunoSEQ multiplex PCR assay. The multiplex PCR relied on a mix of 60 forward primers for TCR Vbeta segments and 13 reverse primers for TCR Jbeta segments. The CDR3 region of rearranged TCR beta genes was amplified from genomic DNA by a multiplex PCR assay. The Illumina HiSeq System was used to sequence the amplified TCR beta libraries as 87-base-pair reads. As for the authors' bioinformatics: Across the 670 or so repertoires, a later analysis counted around 80 million unique TCR beta chains, some 11 million of which were shared by at least two donors. Raw reads were error-corrected and collapsed into unique sequences with a nearest-neighbor algorithm that merged closely related sequences to remove PCR and sequencing errors. V, D and J gene segments were assigned by aligning CDR3 sequences to IMGT reference sequences. For a sequence to be retained, a match of at least six nucleotides to both a V gene segment and a J gene segment was required. Rearrangements were called productive when the CDR3 lacked stop codons and stayed in frame with V and J; all others were non-productive. Following IMGT convention, CDR3 was defined as the stretch from the second conserved V-encoded cysteine to the conserved J-encoded phenylalanine. Sequences without an unambiguous match to a single V gene segment were excluded from the earlier analysis of a few hundred of the donors. An earlier analysis of 587 of the donors called V segments functional above 56.7% productive rearrangements and segregating when the between-donor standard deviation exceeded 5%. A statistical classification framework was built for diagnosing cytomegalovirus status from the catalog of TCR beta chain sequences. In a later analysis, TCR nucleotide sequences were compared against IMGT/GENE-DB human TR gene sequences so that V and J genes could be assigned. Using the TCRdist pipeline, a later analysis assigned CDR3 sequences along with most-parsimonious VDJ recombination scenarios. A later analysis defined each TCR beta chain by its CDR3 amino acid sequence plus V-gene family, and excluded reads lacking a unique V-gene family. As a way to deal with suspected cross-contamination and a sequencing artifact, a later analysis dropped 450 to 600 nucleotide sequences that were highly shared and had low generation probability. In a later analysis, a clonal expansion index was calculated for each public chain from normalized within-repertoire ranks of inferred template counts. In a later analysis, generation probabilities were computed with a VDJ recombination model fitted to out-of-frame rearrangements, and the resulting probabilities were checked against IGoR. In a later analysis, TCR-TCR, TCR-HLA and TCR-CMV co-occurrence was scored with hypergeometric tests, and a repertoire-size bias correction was applied to TCR pairs. To estimate false discovery rates, a later analysis permuted the HLA or CMV assignments 20 times. In a later analysis, co-occurring TCRs were grouped using DBSCAN, with TCRdist sequence similarity added in when clustering inside HLA-allele-positive subsets. Co-occurrence clustering excluded repertoires with fewer than 30,000 or more than 120,000 public chains, plus five with anomalous nucleotide sharing. TCRdb's version of the immuneACCESS table is confined to in-frame rearrangements and falls short of the full clone set. An unresolved V gene accounts for under half of the shortfall where checked; the remainder is of unknown origin. For V, J and clone size, that table is used; D and trimming come from the DNA. The sample yields about 110,000 clones; roughly 69% were counted once. The ten top clones hold 8.2% of the sample.

The cohort consisted of some 670 healthy bone marrow donors. At the time of sampling, every cohort member was nominally healthy, though immune exposures that went unrecorded were likely present. The donor was CMV seropositive and belonged to the group of about 290 seropositive cohort members. A peripheral blood sample was provided by each donor, and peripheral blood mononuclear cells were used for TCR beta sequencing. The Qiagen DNeasy Blood Extraction Kit was used to extract genomic DNA from the blood cell samples. The receptor chain draws on TRBV7-2 and TRBJ2-1; TRBD2 could be the D gene, as 5 bases match. This receptor was taken from a woman aged 35 to 49 in good health and CMV-seropositive. The source material was PBMCs. In nucleotides, the sequence is TGTGCCAGCAGCCCGTTTCCAGGCGGGGAGCAGTTCTTC. Translated, this gives CASSPFPGGEQFF.